The clone carrying this T cell receptor beta chain was counted between two and nine times. A J-beta primer mix and a sample-barcoded 5' primer were used in a second PCR of roughly 6 to 11 cycles. In TCRdb, the 5' RACE reads were re-called with MiXCR into one record per CDR3 protein. This repertoire shows around 800,000 distinct CDR3 sequences, roughly 53% found once; its top ten account for approximately 41%. CDR1 is SQVTM, CDR2 ANQGSEA, per germline. The CDR3 runs 10 residues. This sample was included in a study of blood T cells in healthy people across ages. Donor samples were obtained from healthy Caucasian individuals from Russia, aged about 6 to 100.

This rearrangement joins TRBV29-1 to TRBJ2-1; TRBD1 or TRBD2 may be the D gene (5 bases each). The DNA end is a closer match to TRBJ2-7, so the J assignment may be wrong. The clonotype comes from a man older than 75 in good health. Sequenced sample: blood. CDR3 protein: CSAEGNEQYF. CDR3 DNA sequence: TGCAGCGCCGAGGGGAATGAGCAGTACTTC.